This T cell receptor (beta chain) was found in a study of T cells in Graves' hyperthyroidism and ophthalmopathy. Study-wide points: Stable hyperthyroidism was separated from ophthalmopathy by a model based on 13 V-J features. Most thyroid clonotypes expanded above 0.001 appeared in blood too.

This clonotype was detected ten times or more. Its antigen is not known. The investigators amplified TCR beta CDR3 regions from RNA transcripts. Initially, a first-round RT-PCR of the TCR CDR3 employed the HTBI primer set. TCRdb itself ran the multiplex PCR reads through MiXCR, one entry per CDR3 protein. The data hold around 350,000 distinct CDR3 sequences, with approximately 14% observed a single time. The sequenced sample consisted of blood. This TCR derives from a woman in her late teens or twenties with Graves' hyperthyroidism that later progressed to Graves' ophthalmopathy.

CDR3 amino acids: CASSRTELGSSYEQYF. In DNA form, the CDR3 reads TGTGCCAGCTCGCGGACCGAACTTGGGAGCTCCTACGAGCAGTACTTC. The V call is TRBV2, the J call TRBJ2-7, with a tentative D call TRBD2 (5 bases). The CDR3 spans 16 residues. CDR1 and CDR2 (germline): SNHLY, FYNNEI. Trimming took off 8 bases at V and 0 bases at J, with 20 bases between the two ends.